The clone carrying this TCR beta chain was recorded at least ten times. Its antigen is not identified. This sample is drawn from a study of neurological immune-mediated disorders. Study-level points and caveats: Multiple sclerosis was found to have the least TCR clonal expansion, below healthy controls, and HTLV-1-associated myelopathy the most.

The CDR3 spans 11 residues. The V and J ends lost 6 bases and 5 bases respectively, with 10 bases between them. Germline V gives CDR1 DFQATT, CDR2 SNEGSKA (reference sequence). MiXCR, applied by TCRdb to the 5' RACE reads, yields one record per CDR3 protein. The table includes 25,000 to 30,000 distinct CDR3 sequences, approximately 22% detected once. The chain employs TRBV20-1 and TRBJ2-5; D is perhaps TRBD1 or TRBD2 (6 bases each). The sequenced material came from CD4+ T cells from blood. This clonotype was obtained from a man aged 50-59 years with HTLV-1-associated myelopathy (HAM/TSP). CDR3 DNA sequence: TGCAGTGCCCGGGGGCAGGAGACCCAGTACTTC. Its protein product is CSARGQETQYF.